This T cell receptor beta chain was captured in a study of identical twins. Points from the study as a whole: Modeled out-of-frame TCR alpha sharing in monozygotic twins fell below observed levels.

A remark on this clonotype: Its antigen is still unknown. This is likely a read error, given that the CDR3 carries no conserved phenylalanine or tryptophan at its end.

Germline-derived CDR1 and CDR2 are DFQATT and SNEGSKA (reference sequence). Trimming took off 0 bases at V and 5 bases at J, with 7 bases between the two ends. The CDR3 has 12 amino acids. TCRdb recomputed calls from the 5' RACE reads with MiXCR, one row per CDR3 protein. The repertoire consists of 1.5 million to 2 million distinct CDR3 sequences, with 25% to 35% occurring once and the leading ten covering 0.27%. The J gene is TRBJ1-2, the V gene TRBV20-1; possible D gene TRBD1, 6 bases. Sequenced: cord blood. This receptor was taken from a newborn girl in good health. The CDR3 bases are TGCAGTGCTAGAGACACAGGGTATGGCTACACCATC. Its protein is CSARDTGYGYTI.